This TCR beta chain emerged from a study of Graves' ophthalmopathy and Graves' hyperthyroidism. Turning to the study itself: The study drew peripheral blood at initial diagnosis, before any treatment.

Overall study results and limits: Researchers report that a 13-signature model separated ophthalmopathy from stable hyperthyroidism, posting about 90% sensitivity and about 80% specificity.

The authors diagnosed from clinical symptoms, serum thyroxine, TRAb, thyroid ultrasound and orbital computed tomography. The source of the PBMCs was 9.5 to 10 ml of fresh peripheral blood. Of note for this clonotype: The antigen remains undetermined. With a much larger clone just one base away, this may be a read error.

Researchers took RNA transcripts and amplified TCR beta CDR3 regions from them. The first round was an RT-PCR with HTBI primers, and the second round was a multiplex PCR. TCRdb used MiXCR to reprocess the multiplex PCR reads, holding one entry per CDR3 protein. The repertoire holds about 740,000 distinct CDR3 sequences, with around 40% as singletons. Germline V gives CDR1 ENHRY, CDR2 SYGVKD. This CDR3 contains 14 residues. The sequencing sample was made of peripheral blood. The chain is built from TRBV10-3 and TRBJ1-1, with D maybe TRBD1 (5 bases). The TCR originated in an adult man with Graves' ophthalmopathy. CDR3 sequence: CASSYQGLNTEASF. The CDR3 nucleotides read TGTGCCAGCAGTTACCAGGGCCTAAACACTGAAGCTTCCTTT.